Shown below are 20 T cell receptor beta chains from a single sample sequenced in a study of T cells in Graves' hyperthyroidism and ophthalmopathy. It was RNA transcripts that yielded the amplified TCR beta CDR3 regions. First-round RT-PCR of the TCR CDR3 relied on the HTBI primer set. MiXCR was run by TCRdb on the multiplex PCR reads, yielding one entry per CDR3 protein. The table has hundreds of thousands of distinct CDR3 sequences, about 15% seen once. Sequencing was done on a sample of blood. Receptor source: a woman between 18 and 29 years old with Graves' hyperthyroidism.

The chain employs TRBV12-3 or TRBV12-4 and TRBJ2-3; 12 bases are shared with TRBD1. The CDR3 is 15 residues long. V dropped 7 bases and J dropped 3; count of bases not matched to a gene: 5. CDR3 bases: TGTGCCAGCACCAAGGGACAGGGGGCGACAGATACGCAGTATTTT. This sequence encodes CASTKGQGATDTQYF.

This clonotype was recorded once. A much larger clone differs from this one at a single base, so this may be a read error. This chain joins TRBV5-1 and TRBJ1-6; TRBD1 might be the D (5 bases). Germline CDR1 and CDR2: SGHRS and YFSETQ. The CDR3 extends over 15 amino acids. CDR3 coding DNA: TGCGCCAACAGCTTGGCGGGGGACGGACTTTCACCCCTCCACTTT. Translated, it gives CANSLAGDGLSPLHF.

This clonotype was found many times. The chain employs TRBV6-1 and TRBJ2-1; D is unclear. The CDR3 has 14 amino acids. The ends were cut back, 1 base at V and 3 bases at J, with 7 bases in the middle. Germline V gene sequence: CDR1 MNHNS, CDR2 SASEGT. The CDR3 bases are TGTGCCAGCAGTGAAGTCCGGTTCTACAATGAGCAGTTCTTC. Protein product: CASSEVRFYNEQFF.

The rearrangement joins TRBV20-1 to TRBJ1-2, with 7 bases aligning to TRBD1. Germline values: CDR1 DFQATT, CDR2 SNEGSKA (reference sequence). Unmatched junction bases numbered 11, after V lost 0 bases and J lost 4 bases. CDR3 size: 16 residues. The CDR3 reads CSAREVGDSNPYGYTF. The CDR3 DNA sequence: TGCAGTGCTAGAGAGGTGGGGGACAGCAACCCCTATGGCTACACCTTC.

This clonotype was recorded at least ten times. This chain joins TRBV19 and TRBJ2-1; 10 positions match TRBD1. V dropped 4 bases and J dropped 9; count of bases not matched to a gene: 12. The CDR3 length is 16 residues. Germline V CDR1 and CDR2: LNHDA, SQIVND (reference sequence). CDR3: CASSRRQGATYSEQFF. The CDR3, as DNA: TGTGCCAGTAGTAGGCGACAGGGGGCGACGTACTCTGAGCAGTTCTTC.

The gene calls are TRBV27 and TRBJ1-2, with a weak D call TRBD1 (5 bases). The CDR3 has 15 amino acids. Germline lookup yields CDR1 MNHEY and CDR2 SMNVEV (reference sequence). The V and J ends lost 5 bases and 5 bases respectively, with 18 bases between them. The CDR3 DNA is TGTGCCAGCAGTGACCGACATGGGGGAGGATATGGCTACACCTTC. Encoded protein: CASSDRHGGGYGYTF.

This clonotype was seen a handful of times. CDR3 DNA sequence: TGTGCCAGCAGTGAAACAGCATGGGACGGGGAGCTGTTTTTT. Its translation: CASSETAWDGELFF. This chain connects TRBV2 to TRBJ2-2; D call uncertain. The germline V gene has CDR1 SNHLY and CDR2 FYNNEI. This CDR3 region has 14 residues. The germline V and J ends were trimmed by 2 bases and 7 bases, with 11 bases remaining between them. The whole variable domain, remainder taken from reference TRBV2 and TRBJ2-2, is EPEVTQTPSHQVTQMGQEVILRCVPISNHLYFYWYRQILGQKVEFLVSFYNNEISEKSEIFDDQFSVERPDGSNFTLKIRSTKLEDSAMYFCASSETAWDGELFFGEGSRLTVL.

This clonotype was observed many times. The CDR3 here is CSARDRDRVSYGYTF. Written as DNA, the CDR3 is TGCAGTGCTAGAGATAGGGACAGGGTGAGCTATGGCTACACCTTC. The gene calls are TRBV20-1 and TRBJ1-2; 9 nucleotides line up with TRBD1. J lost 4 bases, V lost 0 bases, and 6 bases had no gene match. The germline gives CDR1 DFQATT, CDR2 SNEGSKA (reference sequence). CDR3 size: 15 residues.

This clonotype was recorded at least ten times. V usage is TRBV5-1 and J usage is TRBJ2-5, with 13 bases matching TRBD2. Trimming removed 4 bases from V and 4 bases from J; junction bases left unmatched: 7. The CDR3 sequence is 16 residues long. Per the germline V gene, CDR1 is SGHRS and CDR2 is YFSETQ. CDR3 protein: CASSPGTSGIRETQYF. The CDR3 region has the DNA TGCGCCAGCAGCCCCGGGACTAGCGGGATCCGAGAGACCCAGTACTTC.

The sample holds many counts of this clonotype. In DNA form, the CDR3 reads TGCGCCAGCAGCCAAGTGAACGTGAAGGACACCAGGCCATCTGGAAACACCATATATTTT. Residues: CASSQVNVKDTRPSGNTIYF. The gene calls are TRBV4-1 and TRBJ1-3, with D perhaps matching TRBD1 (5 bases). Trimming stripped 1 base from V and 1 base from J, with 23 bases between. From germline, CDR1 is MGHRA and CDR2 YSYEKL. The CDR3 runs 20 residues.

This clonotype was counted between two and nine times. The chain employs TRBV7-6 and TRBJ2-3; 11 positions agree with TRBD2. This CDR3 is 16 amino acids long. Losses at the gene ends were 0 bases for V and 3 bases for J; bases not matched to a gene: 2. Per the germline V gene, CDR1 is SGHVS and CDR2 is FNYEAQ. The CDR3 spells CASSLAVAGGTDTQYF. The CDR3 nucleotides read TGTGCCAGCAGCTTAGCGGTAGCGGGGGGGACAGATACGCAGTATTTT.

V usage is TRBV7-2 and J usage is TRBJ2-1; D is possibly TRBD2 (5 bases). V lost 5 bases, J lost 15 bases, and 20 bases lay in between. The V gene's germline CDR1 is SGHTA and CDR2 FQGNSA. CDR3 size: 13 residues. For the CDR3, the DNA is TGTGCCAGCAGCCCAGGAGGTCAACAGCTCGTGTTCTTC. It encodes CASSPGGQQLVFF.

This clonotype came up a few times. The chain combines TRBV11-2 with TRBJ1-3; unclear D gene. The CDR3 has 17 residues. V lost 5 bases, J lost 2 bases, and 19 bases lay in between. The germline V gene has CDR1 SGHAT and CDR2 FQNNGV. CDR3 amino acids: CASSPGTSGNTGNTIYF. CDR3 DNA sequence: TGTGCCAGCAGCCCTGGAACCTCAGGAAACACTGGAAACACCATATATTTT.

The chain has TRBV7-9 and TRBJ1-2; 8 bases match TRBD1. The CDR3 totals 13 residues. Germline V gene lookup returns CDR1 SEHNR and CDR2 FQNEAQ (reference sequence). V shed 2 bases and J 7 bases; nucleotides not matched to a gene: 3. Here the CDR3 DNA reads TGTGCCAGCAGCTTACAGGGGGCGGCTGGCTACACCTTC. Protein sequence: CASSLQGAAGYTF.

This chain links TRBV24-1 with TRBJ2-3; 7 nucleotides align to TRBD1. J was trimmed by 1 base and V by 4 bases; bases with no gene match: 7. This CDR3 is built from 16 residues. Per germline, CDR1 KGHDR and CDR2 SFDVKD. The CDR3 reads CATSDANRGGTDTQYF. CDR3 nucleotides: TGTGCCACCAGTGACGCGAACAGGGGTGGCACAGATACGCAGTATTTT.

The chain links TRBV20-1 to TRBJ2-7; D is perhaps TRBD2 (6 bases). CDR1 and CDR2 from the germline V gene are DFQATT and SNEGSKA (reference sequence). V was shortened by 3 bases and J by 3 bases, with 21 bases between the two germline ends. The CDR3 is 16 amino acids. The CDR3 protein is CSASARLRWGGYEQYF. The CDR3 coding sequence is TGCAGTGCTAGCGCCCGCCTGAGGTGGGGAGGCTACGAGCAGTACTTC.

The table lists this clonotype with a few counts. The chain recombines TRBV5-1 with TRBJ1-5; D ambiguous. The CDR3 is 17 residues long. CDR1 SGHRS and CDR2 YFSETQ come from the germline V gene. The germline V and J ends were trimmed by 4 bases and 2 bases, with 19 bases remaining between them. The CDR3: CASSPIPTSSGNQPQHF. Here the CDR3 DNA reads TGCGCCAGCAGCCCAATTCCGACCTCGTCGGGCAATCAGCCCCAGCATTTT.

The V gene is TRBV7-2, the J gene TRBJ2-7, with D possibly called TRBD1 or TRBD2 (5 bases each). Germline CDR1 is SGHTA and CDR2 is FQGNSA. CDR3 length equals 11 residues. The V end lost 1 base, the J end lost 9 bases, and 7 bases lay between the germline ends. The CDR3 sequence: CASSLGGGQYF. The CDR3, as DNA: TGTGCCAGCAGCTTAGGTGGGGGGCAGTACTTC.

At least ten counts were recorded for this clonotype. V usage is TRBV20-1 and J usage is TRBJ2-5; D remains unclear. Germline V gene data show CDR1 as DFQATT and CDR2 as SNEGSKA (reference sequence). V was clipped by 3 bases and J by 5 bases, with 10 bases between them. This CDR3 comprises 12 residues. CDR3 loop: CSASLRDETQYF. The CDR3 DNA reads as TGCAGTGCTAGTTTACGCGATGAGACCCAGTACTTC.

This clonotype was seen only a few times. The chain joins TRBV12-3 or TRBV12-4 to TRBJ2-7; D not resolved. V was trimmed by 4 bases and J by 0 bases, leaving 13 bases between them. This CDR3 comprises 15 residues. The CDR3 protein is CASSSTASSSYEQYF. The CDR3 DNA follows: TGTGCCAGCAGTTCCACGGCCTCCAGCTCCTACGAGCAGTACTTC.